Each of the 24 T cell receptor beta chains below was sequenced from the same sample in a study of T cell clonotyping in hematopoietic cell transplantation. Time point here: recipient sample about 28 days before transplant, after cytoreduction. Libraries were prepared by immunoSEQ multiplex PCR; TCRdb keeps only in-frame clonotypes and omits some of them. This sample has roughly 23,000 clones, with roughly 88% found just once. Specimen: peripheral blood mononuclear cells, collected before stem cell transplant. Every receptor here comes from a young man with biphenotypic leukemia. Some clones in this sample may be carry-over from other donors' samples.

This clone turned up a few times. This chain uses TRBV4-2 with TRBJ1-2; 7 nucleotides match TRBD1. This CDR3 has 15 amino acids. From germline, CDR1 is LGHNA and CDR2 YNFKEQ. V was clipped by 4 bases and J by 7 bases; unmatched bases: 12. CDR3 sequence (DNA): TGTGCCAGCAGCCCCGGGACAGAACCACGGGGTGGCTACACCTTC. Translated: CASSPGTEPRGGYTF.

The chain is built from TRBV5-8 and TRBJ1-3; no reliable D call. The V end lost 2 bases, the J end lost 5 bases, and 14 bases lay between the germline ends. The CDR3 consists of 15 residues. Germline CDR1 and CDR2: SGHTS and YDEGEE. The CDR3 DNA follows: TGTGCCAGCAGCTTAGACTCAACTACGAGAAACACCATATATTTT. Encoded protein: CASSLDSTTRNTIYF.

The chain is built from TRBV2 and TRBJ1-6, with a possible D match to TRBD1 (5 bases). This CDR3 region has 15 residues. Between the trimmed V and J ends, which lost 0 bases and 10 bases, there was a span of 13 bases. Germline V CDR1 and CDR2: SNHLY, FYNNEI. The CDR3 coding sequence is TGTGCCAGCAGTGAAGCTTTCCTCGGGGGATCACCCCTCCACTTT. Translating gives CASSEAFLGGSPLHF.

The chain employs TRBV11-2 and TRBJ1-1, with a tentative D call TRBD1 (6 bases). Deletions cut 3 bases from V and 6 bases from J, with 17 bases between. This CDR3 contains 15 residues. CDR1 is SGHAT and CDR2 is FQNNGV in the germline V gene. CDR3 protein: CASSLLGGRVAEAFF. CDR3 in DNA: TGTGCCAGCAGCTTGTTAGGGGGTCGGGTGGCTGAAGCTTTCTTT.

The chain has TRBV25-1 and TRBJ2-1; D possibly corresponds to TRBD1 (6 bases). CDR3 length: 15 amino acids. Germline V gene data show CDR1 as MGHDK and CDR2 as SYGVNS. Trimming pared 3 bases from V and 3 bases from J, leaving 12 bases between. The CDR3: CASSDNRVIYNEQFF. The CDR3 coding sequence is TGTGCCAGCAGTGATAACAGGGTTATCTACAATGAGCAGTTCTTC.

The V and J genes are TRBV6-5 and TRBJ1-6; D ambiguous. Trimming left V 6 bases short and J 5 bases short, with 14 bases between. In germline, CDR1 is MNHEY, CDR2 SVGAGI. The CDR3 is made up of 15 amino acids. CDR3 loop: CASSLLGVHNSPLHF. The CDR3 coding sequence is TGTGCCAGCAGCCTACTTGGGGTCCATAATTCACCCCTCCACTTT.

The chain links TRBV5-6 to TRBJ1-4, with TRBD1 as a possible D gene (5 bases). With 3 bases removed from V and 4 bases from J, the gap between germline ends came to 19 bases. This CDR3 comprises 17 residues. Germline loops: CDR1 SGHDT, CDR2 YYEEEE. The DNA for the CDR3 is TGTGCCAGCAGCTGGGGCGGGTCCGCTTTTATTAATGAAAAACTGTTTTTT. It translates to CASSWGGSAFINEKLFF. Combining the CDR3 with reference TRBV5-6 and TRBJ1-4 gives the whole variable domain DAGVTQSPTHLIKTRGQQVTLRCSPKSGHDTVSWYQQALGQGPQFIFQYYEEEERQRGNFPDRFSGHQFPNYSSELNVNALLLGDSALYLCASSWGGSAFINEKLFFGSGTQLSVL.

This chain uses TRBV5-6 with TRBJ2-2, with D tentatively TRBD1 or TRBD2 (5 bases each). Trimming removed 4 bases at V and 2 bases at J, with 15 bases between. This CDR3 has 16 residues. CDR1 is SGHDT and CDR2 is YYEEEE in the germline V gene. CDR3 region: CASSPRGDSNTGELFF. CDR3 DNA sequence: TGTGCCAGCAGCCCCCGGGGTGACAGCAACACCGGGGAGCTGTTTTTT.

J is TRBJ1-4 and V is TRBV30; 8 positions agree with TRBD1. CDR1 is GTSNPN, CDR2 SVGIG, per germline (reference sequence). This CDR3 comprises 16 residues. J gave up 4 bases and V 1 base, and 8 bases lay outside the gene matches. CDR3 region: CAWSGDRPPFNEKLFF. In DNA form, the CDR3 reads TGTGCCTGGAGTGGGGACAGGCCCCCGTTTAATGAAAAACTGTTTTTT. The variable domain in full, completed from reference TRBV30 and TRBJ1-4, reads SQTIHQWPATLVQPVGSPLSLECTVEGTSNPNLYWYRQAAGRGLQLLFYSVGIGQISSEVPQNLSASRPQDRQFILSSKKLLLSDSGFYLCAWSGDRPPFNEKLFFGSGTQLSVL.

The J gene is TRBJ2-7, the V gene TRBV11-3, with 10 bases fitting TRBD1. Germline V gene sequence: CDR1 SGHNT, CDR2 YENEEA. The CDR3 is made up of 13 amino acids. V shed 8 bases, J shed 8 bases, and the junction held 9 bases outside the gene matches. CDR3 coding DNA: TGTGCCAGCTCACGGACAGGGGGTATAAAGCAGTACTTC. Its translation is CASSRTGGIKQYF.

J is TRBJ2-7 and V is TRBV2; TRBD1 aligns across 7 bases. The CDR3 contains 16 residues. Germline CDR1 reads SNHLY; CDR2 reads FYNNEI. V shed 6 bases, J shed 0 bases, and the junction held 11 bases outside the gene matches. In nucleotides, the CDR3 is TGTGCCAGCAGACCGAGGGGGCCTAGGAGCTCCTACGAGCAGTACTTC. It encodes CASRPRGPRSSYEQYF.

This clone has a handful of counts. This chain's CDR3 is CASSLGLGGPYSTRGTGELFF. CDR3 sequence (DNA): TGTGCCAGCAGCTTAGGCCTGGGGGGCCCTTATTCCACCCGAGGCACCGGGGAGCTGTTTTTT. The chain is built from TRBV13 and TRBJ2-2; tentatively, D is TRBD1 or TRBD2 (6 bases each). Between the trimmed V and J ends, which lost 0 bases and 4 bases, there was a span of 27 bases. The germline V gene encodes CDR1 PRHDT and CDR2 FYEKMQ (reference sequence). This CDR3 region has 21 residues.

The chain is built from TRBV7-2 and TRBJ1-3; 7 bases are shared with TRBD1. V gave up 4 bases and J gave up 4 bases; unmatched junction bases: 10. This CDR3 region has 16 residues. CDR1 and CDR2 from the germline V gene are SGHTA and FQGNSA. The chain's CDR3 is CASSSSQTGWGNTIYF. The CDR3 DNA follows: TGTGCCAGCAGCTCGAGTCAGACAGGGTGGGGAAACACCATATATTTT. The full variable domain, with the rest looked up from reference TRBV7-2 and TRBJ1-3, is GAGVSQSPSNKVTEKGKDVELRCDPISGHTALYWYRQSLGQGLEFLIYFQGNSAPDKSGLPSDRFSAERTGGSVSTLTIQRTQQEDSAVYLCASSSSQTGWGNTIYFGEGSWLTVV.

The gene calls are TRBV6-5 and TRBJ2-1; tentative D call: TRBD2 (6 bases). The CDR3 spans 13 residues. The V gene's germline CDR1 is MNHEY and CDR2 SVGAGI. With 4 bases removed from V and 6 bases from J, the gap between germline ends came to 10 bases. The CDR3 here is CASSSHGGNEQFF. CDR3 in DNA: TGTGCCAGCAGTTCCCACGGGGGCAATGAGCAGTTCTTC.

The chain is built from TRBV5-1 and TRBJ2-3; no definite D call. Germline V gene lookup returns CDR1 SGHRS and CDR2 YFSETQ. The germline V and J ends were trimmed by 3 bases and 9 bases, with 8 bases remaining between them. The CDR3 sequence is 11 residues long. The CDR3 protein is CASSSAGTQYF. The CDR3 nucleotides are TGCGCCAGCAGCTCGGCCGGGACGCAGTATTTT.

The J gene is TRBJ1-2, the V gene TRBV29-1; D uncertain. CDR1 SQVTM and CDR2 ANQGSEA come from the germline V gene. The CDR3 totals 13 residues. Between the trimmed V and J ends, which lost 6 bases and 7 bases, there was a span of 18 bases. Here the CDR3 DNA reads TGCAGCGTCGGTCAGTCTCCCCTGGGTGGCTACACCTTC. This gives the protein CSVGQSPLGGYTF.

V and J are TRBV6-5 and TRBJ2-1; D is unresolved. Trimming stripped 0 bases from V and 5 bases from J, with 11 bases between. This CDR3 contains 15 residues. Germline V gene sequence: CDR1 MNHEY, CDR2 SVGAGI. The CDR3 DNA reads as TGTGCCAGCAGTTACTCCCGACTGGGCGACAATGAGCAGTTCTTC. Its translation is CASSYSRLGDNEQFF.

The chain combines TRBV30 with TRBJ2-5; 9 bases fit TRBD1. Trimming took 0 bases from V and 2 from J; bases not matched to a gene: 4. Looked up from germline, CDR1 is GTSNPN and CDR2 is SVGIG (reference sequence). The CDR3 consists of 15 residues. The CDR3 DNA follows: TGTGCCTGGAGTGTATCGGGGACAGGGCAAGAGACCCAGTACTTC. Amino acids: CAWSVSGTGQETQYF.

The rearrangement joins TRBV29-1 to TRBJ1-6, with 7 bases lining up with TRBD1. Germline CDR1 SQVTM, CDR2 ANQGSEA. V lost 6 bases and J lost 5; bases outside the gene matches: 4. This CDR3 is built from 13 residues. CDR3 loop: CSVRDRNNSPLHF. CDR3 coding DNA: TGCAGCGTCCGGGACAGAAATAATTCACCCCTCCACTTT.

This chain joins TRBV19 and TRBJ2-7; D uncertain. The CDR3 totals 16 residues. Between the trimmed V and J ends, which lost 5 bases and 3 bases, there was a span of 20 bases. Germline V gene lookup returns CDR1 LNHDA and CDR2 SQIVND (reference sequence). This CDR3 is CASSPGRTYYNYEQYF. The CDR3 nucleotides read TGTGCCAGTAGTCCCGGTCGGACCTACTATAACTACGAGCAGTACTTC.

This clone was detected once. The chain combines TRBV6-5 with TRBJ2-5; TRBD2 matches 8 bases. CDR1 is MNHEY, CDR2 SVGAGI, per germline. This CDR3 is 15 amino acids long. J was trimmed by 4 bases and V by 8 bases; bases with no gene match: 12. Written as DNA, the CDR3 is TGTGCCAGCCGGGGGGGGGCGGGAGCGATAGAGACCCAGTACTTC. It encodes CASRGGAGAIETQYF.

The chain employs TRBV5-1 and TRBJ1-1, with D possibly TRBD1 on 6 matching bases. The CDR3 covers 14 residues. V dropped 4 bases and J dropped 1 base, with 11 bases sitting between them. Per germline, CDR1 SGHRS and CDR2 YFSETQ. The CDR3 reads CASSVQGGNTEAFF. In nucleotides, the CDR3 is TGCGCCAGCAGCGTACAGGGCGGGAACACTGAAGCTTTCTTT.

J is TRBJ1-2 and V is TRBV19, with D perhaps TRBD1 (6 bases). This CDR3 contains 13 residues. Germline lookup yields CDR1 LNHDA and CDR2 SQIVND (reference sequence). Trimming removed 4 bases at V and 7 bases at J, with 13 bases between. This chain's CDR3 is CASSTGARGGYTF. The CDR3 region has the DNA TGTGCCAGTAGTACAGGGGCTCGGGGTGGCTACACCTTC.

The chain carries TRBV28 and TRBJ1-1, with no clear D. The CDR3 covers 16 residues. V was pared by 4 bases and J by 1 base, with 16 bases between. The germline V gene has CDR1 MDHEN and CDR2 SYDVKM. The CDR3 DNA reads as TGTGCCAGCAGTTATCCCCCTGGAATGCGGAACACTGAAGCTTTCTTT. Translation gives CASSYPPGMRNTEAFF.